What follows are 27 T cell receptor beta chains derived from one specimen sequenced in a study of PD-L1 blockade in urothelial cancer. Assay: immunoSEQ multiplex PCR; the TCRdb copy retains only in-frame clones and omits some. The profile covers around 45,000 clones, with 88% appearing a single time and approximately 14% taken by the ten largest. The sample in question was PBMCs, obtained around atezolizumab (anti-PD-L1) treatment. These receptors were taken from a woman aged 55-70 years with urothelial cancer.

The chain is built from TRBV9 and TRBJ1-2, with unresolved D. The CDR3 runs 13 residues. With 0 bases removed from V and 4 bases from J, the gap between germline ends came to 7 bases. From germline, CDR1 is SGDLS and CDR2 YYNGEE. The CDR3 nucleotides are TGTGCCAGCAGCGTAGATGGTAGCTATGGCTACACCTTC. The encoded protein is CASSVDGSYGYTF.

The V call is TRBV7-2, the J call TRBJ2-7, with a possible D match to TRBD1 (5 bases). The germline CDR1 and CDR2 sequences are SGHTA and FQGNSA. Trimming cost V 5 bases and J 2 bases, with 13 bases left between them. This CDR3 has 14 residues. CDR3 sequence: CASSLGQAPYEQYF. The CDR3 region has the DNA TGTGCCAGCAGCCTGGGGCAGGCACCCTACGAGCAGTACTTC.

This chain joins TRBV7-8 and TRBJ2-1; D is uncertain. V lost 6 bases to trimming and J lost 4 bases, with 7 bases between them. Germline-derived CDR1 and CDR2 are SGHVS and FQNEAQ. The CDR3 totals 12 residues. This chain's CDR3 is CASSGRYNEQFF. For the CDR3, the DNA is TGTGCCAGCAGTGGCAGGTACAATGAGCAGTTCTTC.

The chain uses TRBV7-8 and TRBJ2-1; 10 bases fit TRBD2. Germline V lookup: CDR1 SGHVS, CDR2 FQNEAQ. This CDR3 is 16 amino acids long. J lost 2 bases, V lost 5 bases, and 6 bases had no gene match. DNA of the CDR3: TGTGCCAGCAGCCCGTGGACTAGCGGAACCTACAATGAGCAGTTCTTC. Translating gives CASSPWTSGTYNEQFF.

The CDR3 sequence: CAISESRDRVRQYF. The CDR3, as DNA: TGTGCCATCAGTGAGTCCCGGGACAGGGTACGGCAGTACTTC. The chain combines TRBV10-3 with TRBJ2-7, with 9 bases matching TRBD1. The J segment lost 9 bases and the V segment lost 0 bases, leaving 6 bases of the junction unmatched. Germline CDR1 reads ENHRY; CDR2 reads SYGVKD. The CDR3 totals 14 residues.

This clone was recorded only once. The rearrangement joins TRBV5-1 to TRBJ2-7; D is perhaps TRBD1 (5 bases). Germline CDR1 reads SGHRS; CDR2 reads YFSETQ. The germline V and J ends were trimmed by 0 bases and 2 bases, with 6 bases remaining between them. This CDR3 is built from 13 residues. The CDR3 loop reads CASSLAGPYEQYF. For the CDR3, the DNA is TGCGCCAGCAGCTTGGCAGGGCCCTACGAGCAGTACTTC.

The chain is built from TRBV9 and TRBJ1-2; no definite D call. The CDR3 length is 13 residues. CDR1 SGDLS and CDR2 YYNGEE come from the germline V gene. Trimming shortened V by 0 bases and J by 3 bases, and 6 bases separated the two germline ends. The CDR3 here is CASSVEEHYGYTF. For the CDR3, the DNA is TGTGCCAGCAGCGTAGAGGAGCACTATGGCTACACCTTC.

This sequence joins TRBV5-4 and TRBJ2-1; D gene unclear. V was pared by 0 bases and J by 10 bases, with 8 bases between. Germline V gene sequence: CDR1 SGHNT, CDR2 YYREEE (reference sequence). The CDR3 sequence is 12 residues long. The CDR3 sequence is CASSLAWREQFF. In nucleotides, the CDR3 is TGTGCCAGCAGCTTGGCCTGGCGGGAGCAGTTCTTC.

The gene calls are TRBV5-4 and TRBJ1-2, with no clear D. V dropped 2 bases and J dropped 8 bases, with 13 bases sitting between them. Germline V CDR1 and CDR2: SGHNT, YYREEE (reference sequence). The CDR3 totals 13 residues. DNA for the CDR3: TGTGCCAGCAGCTTCGGAGGGCAAGGCGGCTACACCTTC. Its protein product is CASSFGGQGGYTF.

There are a few counts of this clone. The V gene is TRBV6-5, the J gene TRBJ2-3, with D unclear. The length of the CDR3 is 12 residues. V lost 6 bases and J lost 6, with 10 bases in between. Germline loops: CDR1 MNHEY, CDR2 SVGAGI. DNA for the CDR3: TGTGCCAGCAGCCGAAACGGGGATACGCAGTATTTT. Protein: CASSRNGDTQYF.

Worth noting for this clone: At one end the junction does not follow the germline gene, possibly because of a read error. This rearrangement joins TRBV11-2 to TRBJ2-7; TRBD1 matches 7 bases. Germline V CDR1 and CDR2: SGHAT, FQNNGV. This CDR3 region has 11 residues. CDR3 coding DNA: TGTGCCAGCAGCTTCCGACAGGGATTACACTTC. This sequence encodes CASSFRQGLHF.

The CDR3 loop is CASSLAGGQSYGYTF. In nucleotides, the CDR3 is TGTGCCAGCAGCTTGGCGGGCGGACAGAGTTATGGCTACACCTTC. This chain connects TRBV5-5 to TRBJ1-2, with a possible D match to TRBD1 (6 bases). Germline CDR1 is SGHKS and CDR2 is YYEKEE (reference sequence). V lost 0 bases to trimming and J lost 5 bases, with 14 bases between them. This CDR3 spans 15 amino acids.

This chain uses TRBV19 with TRBJ2-2, with D hard to call. Trimming cost V 3 bases and J 0 bases, with 11 bases left between them. Germline values: CDR1 LNHDA, CDR2 SQIVND (reference sequence). This CDR3 has 16 residues. In nucleotides, the CDR3 is TGTGCCAGTAGTATTCTAGTGTTCGCGAACACCGGGGAGCTGTTTTTT. Translated: CASSILVFANTGELFF.

In its sample, this clone was seen once. J is TRBJ1-2 and V is TRBV27; 7 nucleotides align to TRBD1. With 8 bases clipped from V and 4 bases from J, the junction kept 7 bases outside the gene matches. The CDR3 runs 13 residues. Germline V gene data show CDR1 as MNHEY and CDR2 as SMNVEV (reference sequence). The CDR3 bases are TGTGCCAGCGCCCTGGGACAGATCTATGGCTACACCTTC. Translated: CASALGQIYGYTF.

This clone was seen just once. The gene calls are TRBV19 and TRBJ2-1; 8 nucleotides line up with TRBD2. V trimming: 5 bases; J trimming: 9 bases; junction bases outside the gene matches: 3. CDR1 and CDR2 from the germline V gene are LNHDA and SQIVND (reference sequence). The length of the CDR3 is 12 residues. CDR3 sequence (DNA): TGTGCCAGTAGTGTAACTAGCGGTGAGCAGTTCTTC. Residues: CASSVTSGEQFF.

By sample fraction, this clone is large. This sequence joins TRBV7-9 and TRBJ2-7, with 7 positions matching TRBD1. The germline CDR1 and CDR2 sequences are SEHNR and FQNEAQ (reference sequence). The CDR3 covers 16 residues. Trimming removed 4 bases from V and 0 bases from J; junction bases left unmatched: 9. In DNA, the CDR3 is TGTGCCAGCAGCTATTACGGGACAGTGAGCTCCTACGAGCAGTACTTC. It codes for CASSYYGTVSSYEQYF.

V gene TRBV27 combines with J gene TRBJ2-1, with 9 bases identical to TRBD1. J gave up 8 bases and V 2 bases, and 4 bases lay outside the gene matches. The CDR3 runs 14 residues. Germline-derived CDR1 and CDR2 are MNHEY and SMNVEV (reference sequence). CDR3 in amino acids: CASSLTGTGHEQFF. CDR3 bases: TGTGCCAGCAGTTTAACCGGGACAGGGCATGAGCAGTTCTTC.

The rearrangement links TRBV18 to TRBJ2-7, with D maybe TRBD1 (5 bases). The germline V gene has CDR1 KGHSH and CDR2 LQKENI. The CDR3 consists of 13 residues. Trimming removed 3 bases at V and 6 bases at J, with 12 bases between. The chain's CDR3 is CASSPGPRGEQYF. The CDR3 DNA reads TGTGCCAGCTCACCGGGGCCCAGAGGCGAGCAGTACTTC.

The V gene is TRBV29-1, the J gene TRBJ1-1; no reliable D call. Trimming took 3 bases from V and 1 from J, leaving 9 bases between them. CDR3 length: 13 amino acids. Germline V CDR1 and CDR2: SQVTM, ANQGSEA. CDR3 sequence (DNA): TGCAGCGTTGAGTCCCAGGAGAACACTGAAGCTTTCTTT. This codes for CSVESQENTEAFF.

This rearrangement joins TRBV11-2 to TRBJ2-7; TRBD1 agrees at 7 bases. Germline CDR1 SGHAT, CDR2 FQNNGV. CDR3 length equals 13 residues. After removal of 4 bases from V and 2 bases from J, the junction contained 2 bases not matched to a gene. The CDR3 is CASSWGQTYEQYF. The CDR3 DNA follows: TGTGCCAGCAGCTGGGGACAGACCTACGAGCAGTACTTC.

The chain combines TRBV28 with TRBJ1-5; 8 bases are a match to TRBD1. The CDR3 is made up of 16 amino acids. V was clipped by 2 bases and J by 1 base; unmatched bases: 4. Germline V lookup: CDR1 MDHEN, CDR2 SYDVKM. CDR3 sequence: CASSLDRQGSNQPQHF. CDR3 nucleotide sequence: TGTGCCAGCAGTTTAGATCGACAGGGGAGCAATCAGCCCCAGCATTTT.

This rearrangement joins TRBV13 to TRBJ2-1; TRBD2 matches 7 bases. Per germline, CDR1 PRHDT and CDR2 FYEKMQ (reference sequence). The CDR3 totals 16 residues. V lost 2 bases and J lost 4; bases outside the gene matches: 8. CDR3 sequence reads: CASSLRFLAAYNEQFF. The CDR3 DNA follows: TGTGCCAGCAGCTTAAGATTCCTAGCGGCTTACAATGAGCAGTTCTTC.

The rearrangement joins TRBV28 to TRBJ2-5, with D possibly TRBD2 on 5 matching bases. With 4 bases removed from V and 3 bases from J, the gap between germline ends came to 24 bases. Looked up from germline, CDR1 is MDHEN and CDR2 is SYDVKM. This CDR3 is built from 18 residues. DNA for the CDR3: TGTGCCAGCAGTTCTCTCTCCCTCGGACTCCGGCAGGAAGAGACCCAGTACTTC. Translated, it gives CASSSLSLGLRQEETQYF. The whole variable domain, filled in from reference TRBV28 and TRBJ2-5, reads DVKVTQSSRYLVKRTGEKVFLECVQDMDHENMFWYRQDPGLGLRLIYFSYDVKMKEKGDIPEGYSVSREKKERFSLILESASTNQTSMYLCASSSLSLGLRQEETQYFGPGTRLLVL.

This clone was picked up a small number of times. This chain joins TRBV5-8 and TRBJ1-4; D might be TRBD1 (6 bases). There are 15 residues in the CDR3. Germline V gene sequence: CDR1 SGHTS, CDR2 YDEGEE. V shed 4 bases and J shed 6 bases, with 16 bases lying between them. In nucleotides, the CDR3 is TGTGCCAGCAGCGAGAGCGGGACACCTTATGAAAAACTGTTTTTT. Protein sequence: CASSESGTPYEKLFF.

CDR3 nucleotide sequence: TGTGCCAGCAGCGTAGGGCAGGGGCTGGCTGAAGCTTTCTTT. It encodes CASSVGQGLAEAFF. This chain connects TRBV9 to TRBJ1-1; weak D call: TRBD1 (6 bases). The CDR3 length is 14 residues. V lost 0 bases, J lost 6 bases, and 12 bases lay in between. From germline, CDR1 is SGDLS and CDR2 YYNGEE.

The chain recombines TRBV6-5 with TRBJ2-1; TRBD2 agrees at 8 bases. CDR1 is MNHEY, CDR2 SVGAGI, per germline. V was clipped by 5 bases and J by 2 bases; unmatched bases: 5. The CDR3 runs 15 residues. CDR3 amino acids: CASSTFGGAYNEQFF. The CDR3 coding sequence is TGTGCCAGCAGTACCTTCGGGGGGGCCTACAATGAGCAGTTCTTC.

This clone occurred once. This chain uses TRBV4-2 with TRBJ2-5; 9 bases line up with TRBD2. The CDR3 covers 18 residues. Germline CDR1 and CDR2: LGHNA and YNFKEQ. V gave up 0 bases and J gave up 4 bases; unmatched junction bases: 12. The CDR3 is CASSQDQSGGGAVETQYF. Here the CDR3 DNA reads TGTGCCAGCAGCCAAGATCAGTCCGGCGGGGGGGCGGTAGAGACCCAGTACTTC.